This TCR beta chain originates from a study of cytomegalovirus exposure and HLA in healthy donors. Broader study findings: Data from an earlier analysis indicated that most TCR beta V segments were productive either about 87% or about 30% of the time. Listed as cytomegalovirus-associated were about 160 TCR beta chains.

The V end was cut by 1 base, the J end by 4 bases, with 11 bases between. CDR3 length equals 15 residues. The germline gives CDR1 SGHDT, CDR2 YYEEEE. Primers included in the PCR were 60 Vbeta and 13 Jbeta primers. Data came from immunoSEQ multiplex PCR; TCRdb stores just in-frame clones and leaves some out. Its clone listing holds around 45,000 clones. A remark on this clone: The antigen is not known.

Sequenced input: PBMCs. The chain employs TRBV5-6 and TRBJ2-2; D perhaps matches TRBD1 (6 bases). The receptor comes from a male donor in good health and CMV-seronegative. The CDR3: CASSLYRVFTGELFF. Here the CDR3 DNA reads TGTGCCAGCAGCTTGTACAGGGTATTCACCGGGGAGCTGTTTTTT. Filled out from reference TRBV5-6 and TRBJ2-2, the complete variable domain reads DAGVTQSPTHLIKTRGQQVTLRCSPKSGHDTVSWYQQALGQGPQFIFQYYEEEERQRGNFPDRFSGHQFPNYSSELNVNALLLGDSALYLCASSLYRVFTGELFFGEGSRLTVL.